The 26 T cell receptor beta chains listed next were all sequenced from one sample in a study of blood T cell repertoires in COVID-19. Profiling relied on immunoSEQ multiplex PCR, and the TCRdb table lists in-frame clones only, not all of them. The sample holds around 170,000 clones, about 82% seen once. Sample: peripheral blood. These receptors were taken from a man in his fifties with active or convalescent COVID-19.

This clone has just a few counts. The chain carries TRBV13 and TRBJ1-2, with a possible D match to TRBD1 (6 bases). CDR3 length: 13 amino acids. Trimming took off 5 bases at V and 2 bases at J, with 9 bases between the two ends. The germline V gene has CDR1 PRHDT and CDR2 FYEKMQ (reference sequence). The CDR3 DNA reads as TGTGCCAGCAGCATAACAGGGAACTATGGCTACACCTTC. Translation: CASSITGNYGYTF.

The V call is TRBV9, the J call TRBJ2-3; 14 bases match TRBD2. V lost 4 bases, J lost 2 bases, and 6 bases stayed unmatched. There are 17 residues in the CDR3. The germline gives CDR1 SGDLS, CDR2 YYNGEE. The CDR3 loop reads CASSPRTSGGPTDTQYF. Written as DNA, the CDR3 is TGTGCCAGCAGCCCAAGGACTAGCGGGGGGCCCACAGATACGCAGTATTTT.

This chain uses TRBV2 with TRBJ2-5, with TRBD2 matching over 9 bases. Germline CDR1 SNHLY, CDR2 FYNNEI. V shed 4 bases and J 5 bases; nucleotides not matched to a gene: 8. The CDR3 is 15 amino acids. CDR3 residues: CASSASGVVAETQYF. The CDR3 coding sequence is TGTGCCAGCAGTGCTAGCGGGGTAGTTGCCGAGACCCAGTACTTC. Using reference TRBV2 and TRBJ2-5 for the parts outside the CDR3, the full variable domain is EPEVTQTPSHQVTQMGQEVILRCVPISNHLYFYWYRQILGQKVEFLVSFYNNEISEKSEIFDDQFSVERPDGSNFTLKIRSTKLEDSAMYFCASSASGVVAETQYFGPGTRLLVL.

This clone was detected only a few times. The V call is TRBV5-4, the J call TRBJ2-7; 8 bases align to TRBD1. The trim removed 4 bases at V and 3 bases at J, leaving 3 bases unmatched. Germline values: CDR1 SGHNT, CDR2 YYREEE (reference sequence). The CDR3 runs to 13 residues. The CDR3 nucleotides read TGTGCCAGCAGCACCGGACAGGGCTACGAGCAGTACTTC. It translates to CASSTGQGYEQYF.

The chain has TRBV19 and TRBJ1-6, with a weak D call TRBD1 (6 bases). The V and J ends lost 3 bases and 12 bases respectively, with 9 bases between them. In germline, CDR1 is LNHDA, CDR2 SQIVND (reference sequence). The CDR3 spans 12 residues. CDR3 coding DNA: TGTGCCAGTAGTATGTTAGGGGGACCCCTCCACTTT. Encoded protein: CASSMLGGPLHF.

A single count supports this clone. The chain is built from TRBV14 and TRBJ2-5; TRBD2 matches 15 bases. Germline assignment: CDR1 SGHDN and CDR2 FVKESK. This CDR3 region has 18 residues. V shed 1 base and J 5 bases; nucleotides not matched to a gene: 8. The CDR3 protein is CASSQVPGLAGGWETQYF. CDR3 nucleotides: TGTGCCAGCAGCCAAGTACCCGGACTAGCGGGAGGGTGGGAGACCCAGTACTTC.

This chain uses TRBV2 with TRBJ2-1, with 9 bases fitting TRBD2. This CDR3 spans 17 amino acids. CDR1 is SNHLY, CDR2 FYNNEI, per germline. Trimming removed 7 bases from V and 2 bases from J; junction bases left unmatched: 12. The CDR3 DNA is TGTGCCAGCACCCTAAGTCCTAGCGGGGAAACCTACAATGAGCAGTTCTTC. Translation: CASTLSPSGETYNEQFF.

The V gene is TRBV6-5, the J gene TRBJ1-3, with D possibly matching TRBD1 (5 bases). The CDR3 is made up of 14 amino acids. Germline CDR1 reads MNHEY; CDR2 reads SVGAGI. With 3 bases removed from V and 4 bases from J, the gap between germline ends came to 10 bases. The chain's CDR3 is CASSYKGSGNTIYF. The CDR3 DNA sequence: TGTGCCAGCAGTTATAAGGGGTCCGGAAACACCATATATTTT.

The CDR3 nucleotides read TGCGCCAGCAGCCAAGTAGCCCGGACTGCAACTAATGAAAAACTGTTTTTT. This codes for CASSQVARTATNEKLFF. The J gene is TRBJ1-4, the V gene TRBV4-3; D is undetermined. The CDR3 has 17 residues. Germline V gene data show CDR1 as LGHNA and CDR2 as YSLEER. V was cut by 1 base and J by 0 bases, with 12 bases left in between.

Ten or more counts support this clone. The gene calls are TRBV27 and TRBJ1-2; D not resolved. Deletions cut 3 bases from V and 2 bases from J, with 13 bases between. The CDR3 runs 15 residues. Germline CDR1 is MNHEY and CDR2 is SMNVEV (reference sequence). The CDR3 DNA is TGTGCCAGCAGTTTCGGCCAGACACCAAACTATGGCTACACCTTC. Translation gives CASSFGQTPNYGYTF.

In this sample, this clone turned up a few times. The chain carries TRBV18 and TRBJ1-6; D is possibly TRBD1 (6 bases). Germline loops: CDR1 KGHSH, CDR2 LQKENI. V was shortened by 6 bases and J by 5 bases, with 17 bases between the two germline ends. CDR3 size: 16 residues. The CDR3 DNA sequence: TGTGCCAGCTCCCTCGAGAAGGGGGTGCATAATTCACCCCTCCACTTT. Translation: CASSLEKGVHNSPLHF.

A single count supports this clone. This chain uses TRBV19 with TRBJ2-7; 10 bases are a match to TRBD1. After removal of 3 bases from V and 6 bases from J, the junction contained 8 bases not matched to a gene. The CDR3 has 15 residues. The germline gives CDR1 LNHDA, CDR2 SQIVND (reference sequence). CDR3 in DNA: TGTGCCAGTAGTATCGTCGGACAGGGGGTAAGCGAGCAGTACTTC. It yields the protein CASSIVGQGVSEQYF.

The chain is built from TRBV3-1 (or the pseudogene TRBV3-2) and TRBJ1-2; D is uncertain. The V gene lost 4 bases and the J gene lost 5 bases, with 11 bases spanning the gap. CDR3 length equals 13 residues. Germline-derived CDR1 and CDR2 are LGHDT and YNNKEL (reference sequence). CDR3 region: CASSPIRSYGYTF. In nucleotides, the CDR3 is TGTGCCAGCAGCCCGATCCGGTCTTATGGCTACACCTTC.

This chain links TRBV7-9 with TRBJ2-7; a weak D match, TRBD2 (5 bases). The ends were cut back, 8 bases at V and 4 bases at J, with 9 bases in the middle. This CDR3 is 11 amino acids long. CDR1 and CDR2 from the germline V gene are SEHNR and FQNEAQ (reference sequence). In DNA form, the CDR3 reads TGTGCCAGCTCGGGGTTTTACGAGCAGTACTTC. The encoded protein is CASSGFYEQYF.

The J gene is TRBJ1-1, the V gene TRBV11-2; weak D call: TRBD1 (6 bases). Trimming left V 0 bases short and J 6 bases short, with 14 bases between. Germline loops: CDR1 SGHAT, CDR2 FQNNGV. The CDR3 totals 15 residues. Here the CDR3 DNA reads TGTGCCAGCAGCTTAGATCGTGACAGGTCGGCTGAAGCTTTCTTT. This encodes CASSLDRDRSAEAFF. Full variable domain (outside the CDR3, taken from reference TRBV11-2 and TRBJ1-1): EAGVAQSPRYKIIEKRQSVAFWCNPISGHATLYWYQQILGQGPKLLIQFQNNGVVDDSQLPKDRFSAERLKGVDSTLKIQPAKLEDSAVYLCASSLDRDRSAEAFFGQGTRLTVV.

The V gene is TRBV3-1 (or the pseudogene TRBV3-2), the J gene TRBJ1-2, with TRBD1 as a possible D gene (6 bases). CDR3 length: 15 residues. Trimming removed 1 base at V and 9 bases at J, with 18 bases between. Germline CDR1 LGHDT, CDR2 YNNKEL (reference sequence). Here the CDR3 DNA reads TGTGCCAGCAGCCAAGTAACAGGGCTGTCTATGCGCTACACCTTC. It is translated as CASSQVTGLSMRYTF.

The sample holds one count of this clone. The chain joins TRBV4-3 to TRBJ1-1; 10 nucleotides line up with TRBD1. Germline V gene lookup returns CDR1 LGHNA and CDR2 YSLEER. Trimming cost V 5 bases and J 4 bases; bases outside gene matches: 7. CDR3 length equals 15 residues. For the CDR3, the DNA is TGCGCCAGCAGCACGCGGACAGGGGGACGCACTGAAGCTTTCTTT. Its translation is CASSTRTGGRTEAFF.

This clone came up a few times. The V gene is TRBV19, the J gene TRBJ2-2, with D possibly matching TRBD2 (6 bases). The germline V and J ends were trimmed by 6 bases and 1 base, with 18 bases remaining between them. The CDR3 extends over 17 amino acids. Germline V lookup: CDR1 LNHDA, CDR2 SQIVND (reference sequence). In nucleotides, the CDR3 is TGTGCCAGTAGAGAGGTGGGACTGCAGGGGAACACCGGGGAGCTGTTTTTT. It codes for CASREVGLQGNTGELFF.

The chain uses TRBV5-1 and TRBJ2-7, with 11 bases that match TRBD1. Trimming cost V 4 bases and J 6 bases; bases outside gene matches: 6. The CDR3 is 14 amino acids. Looked up from germline, CDR1 is SGHRS and CDR2 is YFSETQ. The CDR3 nucleotides are TGCGCCAGCAGCGGGGGACAGGGGGAATCCGAGCAGTACTTC. It codes for CASSGGQGESEQYF.

A single count supports this clone. The chain links TRBV21-1 to TRBJ1-1. TRBV21-1 is reported as a pseudogene. The CDR3 contains 19 residues. CDR3 in DNA: TGTGCCAGCAGCAAATCTTTTGGGGGGTTGTGCCAGTTGAACACTGAAGCTTTCTTT. It translates to CASSKSFGGLCQLNTEAFF.

This clone was picked up one time. Sequence at one end of the junction differs from germline and may be a read error. The CDR3 spells CASSLSPGTIF. In DNA, the CDR3 is TGTGCCAGCAGCTTATCCCCGGGGACTATCTTC. V is TRBV7-2 and J is TRBJ1-2; a weak D match, TRBD1 (5 bases). The CDR3 totals 11 residues. The V gene's germline CDR1 is SGHTA and CDR2 FQGNSA.

This clone was observed once. The J gene is TRBJ1-2, the V gene TRBV27; no definite D call. V was clipped by 2 bases and J by 2 bases, with 6 bases between them. The CDR3 covers 13 residues. Germline values: CDR1 MNHEY, CDR2 SMNVEV (reference sequence). This CDR3 is CASSLRENYGYTF. CDR3 nucleotide sequence: TGTGCCAGCAGTTTAAGGGAGAACTATGGCTACACCTTC.

This chain links TRBV25-1 with TRBJ1-2; 7 bases fit TRBD1. This CDR3 contains 17 residues. In germline, CDR1 is MGHDK, CDR2 SYGVNS. V was clipped by 5 bases and J by 0 bases; unmatched bases: 12. CDR3 amino acids: CASSTVGWTGPNYGYTF. In DNA, the CDR3 is TGTGCCAGCAGTACCGTGGGTTGGACAGGACCTAACTATGGCTACACCTTC.

This chain links TRBV11-2 with TRBJ1-1; the D is unclear. Per the germline V gene, CDR1 is SGHAT and CDR2 is FQNNGV. Trimming removed 0 bases at V and 8 bases at J, with 10 bases between. This CDR3 contains 13 residues. CDR3 region: CASSLERVGEAFF. The CDR3 bases are TGTGCCAGCAGCTTAGAGCGGGTAGGGGAAGCTTTCTTT.

This chain links TRBV5-8 with TRBJ1-1; 11 bases are a match to TRBD1. Germline V gene data show CDR1 as SGHTS and CDR2 as YDEGEE. V lost 1 base to trimming and J lost 8 bases; unmatched junction nucleotides: 7. The CDR3 loop spans 15 amino acids. DNA of the CDR3: TGTGCCAGCAGCTTGCTCGGGACAGGGGGTTCAGAAGCTTTCTTT. Translating it yields CASSLLGTGGSEAFF.

The CDR3 loop is CASSLGLAGYYEQYF. CDR3 in DNA: TGCGCCAGCAGCTTGGGTCTAGCGGGGTACTACGAGCAGTACTTC. The chain has TRBV5-1 and TRBJ2-7, with 9 bases lining up with TRBD2. V dropped 0 bases and J dropped 3; count of bases not matched to a gene: 4. The germline CDR1 and CDR2 sequences are SGHRS and YFSETQ. The CDR3 consists of 15 residues.